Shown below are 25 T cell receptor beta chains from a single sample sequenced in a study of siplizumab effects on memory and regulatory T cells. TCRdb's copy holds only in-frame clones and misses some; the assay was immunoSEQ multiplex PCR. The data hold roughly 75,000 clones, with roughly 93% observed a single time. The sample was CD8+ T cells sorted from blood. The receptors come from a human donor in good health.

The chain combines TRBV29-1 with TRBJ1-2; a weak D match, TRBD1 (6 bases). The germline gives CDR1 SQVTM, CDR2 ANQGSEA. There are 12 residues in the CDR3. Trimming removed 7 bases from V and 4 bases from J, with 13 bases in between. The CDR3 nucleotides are TGCAGCGCTCCTGGGACAAGCTATGGCTACACCTTC. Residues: CSAPGTSYGYTF.

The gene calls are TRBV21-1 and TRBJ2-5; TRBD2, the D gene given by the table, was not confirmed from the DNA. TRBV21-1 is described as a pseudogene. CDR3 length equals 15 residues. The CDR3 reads CASSESGTRGETQYF. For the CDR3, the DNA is TGTGCCAGCAGCGAGAGCGGGACCCGGGGTGAGACCCAGTACTTC.

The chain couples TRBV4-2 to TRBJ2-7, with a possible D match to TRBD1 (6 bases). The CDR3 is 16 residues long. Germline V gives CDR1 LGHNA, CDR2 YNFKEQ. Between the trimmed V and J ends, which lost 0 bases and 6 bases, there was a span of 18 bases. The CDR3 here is CASSQDRNRALGEQYF. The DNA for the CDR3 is TGTGCCAGCAGCCAAGATCGAAACAGGGCGCTCGGCGAGCAGTACTTC.

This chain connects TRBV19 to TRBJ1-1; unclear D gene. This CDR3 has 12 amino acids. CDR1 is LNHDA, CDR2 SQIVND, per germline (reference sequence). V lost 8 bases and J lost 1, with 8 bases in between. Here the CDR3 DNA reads TGTGCCAGTGAGGAAGGGAACACTGAAGCTTTCTTT. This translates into CASEEGNTEAFF.

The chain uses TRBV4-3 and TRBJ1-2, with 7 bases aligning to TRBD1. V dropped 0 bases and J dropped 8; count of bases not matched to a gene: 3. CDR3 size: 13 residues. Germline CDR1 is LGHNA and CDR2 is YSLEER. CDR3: CASSQERTGGYTF. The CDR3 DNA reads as TGCGCCAGCAGCCAAGAAAGGACAGGCGGCTACACCTTC.

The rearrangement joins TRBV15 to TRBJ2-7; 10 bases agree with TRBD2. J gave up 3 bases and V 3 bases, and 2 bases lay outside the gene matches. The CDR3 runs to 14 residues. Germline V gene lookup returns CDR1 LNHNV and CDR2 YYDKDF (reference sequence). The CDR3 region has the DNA TGTGCCACCAGCAGTACTAGCGGGAACTACGAGCAGTACTTC. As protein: CATSSTSGNYEQYF.

This chain's CDR3 is CAINEGLAGDTQYF. In nucleotides, the CDR3 is TGTGCCATCAACGAAGGGCTAGCCGGAGATACGCAGTATTTT. The chain carries TRBV10-3 and TRBJ2-3; tentative D call: TRBD2 (5 bases). Trimming took 7 bases from V and 5 from J, leaving 16 bases between them. The CDR3 is 14 residues long. CDR1 is ENHRY, CDR2 SYGVKD, per germline.

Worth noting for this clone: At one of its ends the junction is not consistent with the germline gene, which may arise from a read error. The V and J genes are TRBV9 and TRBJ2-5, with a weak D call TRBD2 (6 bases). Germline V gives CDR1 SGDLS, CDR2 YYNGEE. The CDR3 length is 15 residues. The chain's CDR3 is CASSATPEPGEAQYF. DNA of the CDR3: TGTGCCAGCAGCGCCACGCCCGAACCGGGAGAGGCCCAGTACTTC.

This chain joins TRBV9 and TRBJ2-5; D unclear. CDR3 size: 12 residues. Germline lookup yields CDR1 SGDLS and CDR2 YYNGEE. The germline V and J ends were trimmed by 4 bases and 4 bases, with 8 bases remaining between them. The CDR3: CASSHPTETQYF. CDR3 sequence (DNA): TGTGCCAGCAGCCATCCTACAGAGACCCAGTACTTC.

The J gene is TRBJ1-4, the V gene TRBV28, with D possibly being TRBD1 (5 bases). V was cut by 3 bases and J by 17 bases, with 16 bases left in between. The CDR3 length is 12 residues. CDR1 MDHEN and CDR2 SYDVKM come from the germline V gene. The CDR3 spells CASSLGGYISFF. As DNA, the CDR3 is TGTGCCAGCAGTTTGGGGGGATATATAAGTTTTTTT.

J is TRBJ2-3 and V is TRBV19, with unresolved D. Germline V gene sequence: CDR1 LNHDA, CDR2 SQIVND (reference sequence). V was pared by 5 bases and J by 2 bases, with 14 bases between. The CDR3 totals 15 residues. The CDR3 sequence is CASSSDGRYTDTQYF. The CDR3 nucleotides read TGTGCCAGTAGTTCCGACGGAAGGTACACAGATACGCAGTATTTT.

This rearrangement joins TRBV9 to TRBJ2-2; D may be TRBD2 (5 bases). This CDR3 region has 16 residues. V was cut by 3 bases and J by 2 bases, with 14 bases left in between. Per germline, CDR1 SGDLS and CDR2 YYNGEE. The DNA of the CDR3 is TGTGCCAGCAGCGAGAGAGCGGATACCAACACCGGGGAGCTGTTTTTT. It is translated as CASSERADTNTGELFF.

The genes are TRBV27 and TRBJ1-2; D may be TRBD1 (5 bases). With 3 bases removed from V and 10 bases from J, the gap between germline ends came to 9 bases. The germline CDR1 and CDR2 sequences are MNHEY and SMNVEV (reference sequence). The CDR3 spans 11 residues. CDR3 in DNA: TGTGCCAGCAGTTTGGGGGGGGACTACACCTTC. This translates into CASSLGGDYTF.

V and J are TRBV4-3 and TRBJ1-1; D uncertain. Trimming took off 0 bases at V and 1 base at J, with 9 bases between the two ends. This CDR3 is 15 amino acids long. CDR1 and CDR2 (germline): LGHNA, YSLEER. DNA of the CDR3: TGCGCCAGCAGCCAAGAGAAGAATCCGAACACTGAAGCTTTCTTT. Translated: CASSQEKNPNTEAFF.

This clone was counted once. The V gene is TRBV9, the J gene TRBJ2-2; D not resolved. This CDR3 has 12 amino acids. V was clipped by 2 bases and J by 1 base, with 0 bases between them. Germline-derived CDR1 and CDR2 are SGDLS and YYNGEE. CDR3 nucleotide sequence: TGTGCCAGCAGCGTGAACACCGGGGAGCTGTTTTTT. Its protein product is CASSVNTGELFF. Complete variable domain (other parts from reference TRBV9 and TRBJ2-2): DSGVTQTPKHLITATGQRVTLRCSPRSGDLSVYWYQQSLDQGLQFLIQYYNGEERAKGNILERFSAQQFPDLHSELNLSSLELGDSALYFCASSVNTGELFFGEGSRLTVL.

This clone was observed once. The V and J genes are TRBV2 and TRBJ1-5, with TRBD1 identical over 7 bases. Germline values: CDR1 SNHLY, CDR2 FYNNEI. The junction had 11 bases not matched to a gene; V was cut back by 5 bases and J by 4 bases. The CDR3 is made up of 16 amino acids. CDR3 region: CASSWDRETENQPQHF. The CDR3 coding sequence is TGTGCCAGCAGTTGGGACAGAGAAACCGAAAATCAGCCCCAGCATTTT.

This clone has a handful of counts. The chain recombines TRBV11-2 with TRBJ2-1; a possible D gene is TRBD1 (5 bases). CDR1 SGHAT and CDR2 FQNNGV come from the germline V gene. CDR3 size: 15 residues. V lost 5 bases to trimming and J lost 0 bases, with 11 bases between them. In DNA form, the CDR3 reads TGTGCCAGCAGCCCAGGGATTAGCTCCTACAATGAGCAGTTCTTC. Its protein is CASSPGISSYNEQFF.

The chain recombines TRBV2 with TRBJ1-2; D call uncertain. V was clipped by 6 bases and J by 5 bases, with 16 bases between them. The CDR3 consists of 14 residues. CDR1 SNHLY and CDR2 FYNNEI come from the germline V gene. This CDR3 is CASRTTETLYGYTF. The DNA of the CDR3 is TGTGCCAGCAGAACGACCGAGACCCTGTATGGCTACACCTTC.

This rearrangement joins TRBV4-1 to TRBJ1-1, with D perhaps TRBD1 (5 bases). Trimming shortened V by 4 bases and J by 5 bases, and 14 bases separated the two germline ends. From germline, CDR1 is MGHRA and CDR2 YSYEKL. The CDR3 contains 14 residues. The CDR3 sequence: CASSLNGGWTEAFF. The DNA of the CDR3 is TGCGCCAGCAGCCTTAACGGGGGTTGGACTGAAGCTTTCTTT.

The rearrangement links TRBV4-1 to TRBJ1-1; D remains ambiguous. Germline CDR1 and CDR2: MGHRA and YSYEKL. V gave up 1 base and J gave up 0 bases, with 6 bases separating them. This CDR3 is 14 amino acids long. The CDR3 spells CASSQGPLNTEAFF. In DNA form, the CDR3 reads TGCGCCAGCAGCCAAGGGCCGCTGAACACTGAAGCTTTCTTT.

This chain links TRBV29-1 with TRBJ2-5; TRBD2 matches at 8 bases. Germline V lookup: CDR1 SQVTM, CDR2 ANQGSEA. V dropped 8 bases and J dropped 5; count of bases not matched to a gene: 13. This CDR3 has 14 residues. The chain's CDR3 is CSYLPRGGSETQYF. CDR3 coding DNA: TGCAGCTACCTCCCCCGGGGGGGCTCGGAGACCCAGTACTTC.

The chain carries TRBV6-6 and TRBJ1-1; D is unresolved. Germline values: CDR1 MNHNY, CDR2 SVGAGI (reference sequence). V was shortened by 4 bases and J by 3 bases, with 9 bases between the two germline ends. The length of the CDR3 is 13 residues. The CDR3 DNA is TGTGCCAGCAGTTCCGGCCCATACACTGAAGCTTTCTTT. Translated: CASSSGPYTEAFF.

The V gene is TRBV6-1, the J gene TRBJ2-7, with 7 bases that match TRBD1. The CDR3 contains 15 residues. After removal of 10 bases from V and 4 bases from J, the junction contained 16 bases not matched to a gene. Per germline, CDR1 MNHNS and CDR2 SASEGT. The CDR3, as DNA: TGTGCCATATTTTCCGGCTGGGGACAGATTTACGAGCAGTACTTC. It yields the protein CAIFSGWGQIYEQYF.

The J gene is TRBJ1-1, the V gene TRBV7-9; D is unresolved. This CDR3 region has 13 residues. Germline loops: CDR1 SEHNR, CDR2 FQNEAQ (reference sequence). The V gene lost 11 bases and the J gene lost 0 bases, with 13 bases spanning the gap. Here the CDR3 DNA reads TGTGCCTTCCGACAAAACATGAACACTGAAGCTTTCTTT. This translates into CAFRQNMNTEAFF.

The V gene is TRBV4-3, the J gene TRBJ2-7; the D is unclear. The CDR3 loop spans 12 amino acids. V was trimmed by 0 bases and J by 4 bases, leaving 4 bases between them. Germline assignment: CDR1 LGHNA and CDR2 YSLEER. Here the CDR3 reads CASSQDRYEQYF. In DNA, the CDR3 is TGCGCCAGCAGCCAAGACCGTTACGAGCAGTACTTC.